A selection of T cell receptor beta chains follows, all from one sample in a study of blood T cell repertoires in COVID-19. Profiling relied on immunoSEQ multiplex PCR, and the TCRdb table lists in-frame clones only, not all of them. The table records 250,000 to 350,000 clones, around 88% of them present only once. Sequencing was performed on peripheral blood. The origin of the receptors is a woman in her 30s who had recovered from COVID-19. CDR3s leave out the opening cysteine and the closing phenylalanine or tryptophan. Each record gives: CDR3 protein, J gene, V gene.

cdr3_aa: AMDRGERNTIY
j_call: TRBJ1-3
v_call: TRBV10-3

cdr3_aa: SASRNTEAF
j_call: TRBJ1-1
v_call: TRBV20-1

cdr3_aa: ATSKGAPSGNTIY
j_call: TRBJ1-3
v_call: TRBV15

cdr3_aa: ASSLDRFSPLH
j_call: TRBJ1-6
v_call: TRBV7-2

cdr3_aa: ASSLGGTSGGRYNEQF
j_call: TRBJ2-1
v_call: TRBV7-6

cdr3_aa: ASRPTYRARGEKLF
j_call: TRBJ1-4
v_call: TRBV4-3

cdr3_aa: ASRVDGGGTEAF
j_call: TRBJ1-1
v_call: TRBV10-2

cdr3_aa: SVDTGVGYGYT
j_call: TRBJ1-2
v_call: TRBV29-1

cdr3_aa: ASSEDSAGNQPQH
j_call: TRBJ1-5
v_call: TRBV2

cdr3_aa: ASSLRTGRTEAF
j_call: TRBJ1-1
v_call: TRBV7-2

cdr3_aa: ASSLRSGGNTEAF
j_call: TRBJ1-1
v_call: TRBV28

cdr3_aa: ASRLAQGRAGAQH
j_call: TRBJ1-5
v_call: TRBV28

cdr3_aa: ASSGAGHNKADTQY
j_call: TRBJ2-3
v_call: TRBV5-4

cdr3_aa: AISESRTAVSEQY
j_call: TRBJ2-7
v_call: TRBV10-3

cdr3_aa: ASSSLGPGGPYGYT
j_call: TRBJ1-2
v_call: TRBV7-9

cdr3_aa: ATGTGDLVNTEAF
j_call: TRBJ1-1
v_call: TRBV15

cdr3_aa: ASSEFEGLPPKY
j_call: TRBJ2-5
v_call: TRBV25-1

cdr3_aa: ASSQPWTGILSGNTIY
j_call: TRBJ1-3
v_call: TRBV4-1

cdr3_aa: ASSLVSSIYEQY
j_call: TRBJ2-7
v_call: TRBV7-2

cdr3_aa: ASSYATGKDTGELF
j_call: TRBJ2-2
v_call: TRBV6-5

cdr3_aa: ASSQDITSRAFGNTIY
j_call: TRBJ1-3
v_call: TRBV4-2

cdr3_aa: ASSSPGVGLGYT
j_call: TRBJ1-2
v_call: TRBV7-2

cdr3_aa: SASLSGQETQY
j_call: TRBJ2-5
v_call: TRBV20-1

cdr3_aa: ASSTVGRANEQF
j_call: TRBJ2-1
v_call: TRBV5-1

cdr3_aa: ASRGQLAYNSPLH
j_call: TRBJ1-6
v_call: TRBV10-1

cdr3_aa: ASSSLARDRYKNIQY
j_call: TRBJ2-4
v_call: TRBV7-2

cdr3_aa: ASHWTGGRSTEAF
j_call: TRBJ1-1
v_call: TRBV18

cdr3_aa: ASSYTYRGDEQF
j_call: TRBJ2-1
v_call: TRBV6-5

cdr3_aa: ASSEMVRSNQPQH
j_call: TRBJ1-5
v_call: TRBV6-1

cdr3_aa: ASSVDWGGPYGYT
j_call: TRBJ1-2
v_call: TRBV9

cdr3_aa: ATSEGRGNQPQH
j_call: TRBJ1-5
v_call: TRBV24-1

cdr3_aa: ASSPTEPQETQY
j_call: TRBJ2-5
v_call: TRBV18